One sample yielded the 24 T cell receptor beta chains listed below, sequenced in a study of T cell responses to AZD1222 COVID-19 vaccine (dated by TCRdb to the early 2020s). Receptors were amplified or captured by the immunoSEQ multiplex PCR assay. The immuneACCESS repertoire file appears here via TCRdb, limited to in-frame rearrangements. These files lack a portion of the clones; in checked studies, under half of the deficit traces to unresolved V genes, and the cause of the others is not known. This sample holds about 100,000 clones; approximately 87% were observed only once. The ten largest account for 4.2% of the sample. Read against the paper, the sample's time point label means: baseline before first vaccination. The meaning of the sample's treatment or condition label: meningococcal conjugate vaccine given as trial control. Source: peripheral blood, taken on day 0 of MenACWY control vaccination. Receptors originate from an adult in good health.

Of note for this clone: At one of its ends the junction is not consistent with the germline gene, which may arise from a read error. J is TRBJ2-3 and V is TRBV3-1 (or the pseudogene TRBV3-2); a possible D gene is TRBD2 (7 bases). CDR3 length equals 13 residues. Germline CDR1 and CDR2: LGHDT and YNNKEL (reference sequence). For the CDR3, the DNA is TGTGCCAGCAGCTGGGGGGGCCCTTCACCTAAGGATTTT. It specifies CASSWGGPSPKDF.

This chain links TRBV7-2 with TRBJ2-5; D call uncertain. Germline assignment: CDR1 SGHTA and CDR2 FQGNSA. The length of the CDR3 is 13 residues. The V end was cut by 5 bases, the J end by 4 bases, with 11 bases between. This CDR3 is CASSPLSRETQYF. DNA for the CDR3: TGTGCCAGCAGCCCCTTGTCAAGAGAGACCCAGTACTTC.

The chain is built from TRBV7-9 and TRBJ1-1; 9 nucleotides agree with TRBD1. Germline V gene sequence: CDR1 SEHNR, CDR2 FQNEAQ (reference sequence). The ends lost 5 bases at V and 5 bases at J; junction bases unmatched: 12. The length of the CDR3 is 16 residues. CDR3 coding DNA: TGTGCCAGCAGCCCCGGGTCGTCGGACAGGGGTACTGAAGCTTTCTTT. Translating it yields CASSPGSSDRGTEAFF. Drawing the rest from reference TRBV7-9 and TRBJ1-1, the complete variable domain is DTGVSQNPRHKITKRGQNVTFRCDPISEHNRLYWYRQTLGQGPEFLTYFQNEAQLEKSRLLSDRFSAERPKGSFSTLEIQRTEQGDSAMYLCASSPGSSDRGTEAFFGQGTRLTVV.

The gene calls are TRBV28 and TRBJ1-5; unclear D gene. Germline assignment: CDR1 MDHEN and CDR2 SYDVKM. The length of the CDR3 is 12 residues. The CDR3 sequence is CSVRKVNQPQHF. The CDR3 nucleotides read TGTAGCGTGAGGAAAGTTAATCAGCCCCAGCATTTT.

This clone was seen more than once but under ten times. The rearrangement links TRBV27 to TRBJ1-4; 9 nucleotides align to TRBD1. Germline V CDR1 and CDR2: MNHEY, SMNVEV (reference sequence). The CDR3 runs 15 residues. Unmatched junction bases numbered 4, after V lost 3 bases and J lost 5 bases. The CDR3 nucleotides read TGTGCCAGCAGTTTCACAGGGGGCTGGAATGAAAAACTGTTTTTT. This codes for CASSFTGGWNEKLFF.

V gene TRBV28 combines with J gene TRBJ1-1; a weak D match, TRBD1 (5 bases). The germline V gene has CDR1 MDHEN and CDR2 SYDVKM. The V and J ends lost 6 bases and 4 bases respectively, with 9 bases between them. This CDR3 has 12 amino acids. Here the CDR3 reads CASREQATEAFF. Here the CDR3 DNA reads TGTGCCAGCAGGGAACAGGCCACTGAAGCTTTCTTT.

The chain recombines TRBV3-1 (or the pseudogene TRBV3-2) with TRBJ1-4; D is unclear. V gave up 1 base and J gave up 13 bases, with 16 bases separating them. Looked up from germline, CDR1 is LGHDT and CDR2 is YNNKEL (reference sequence). The CDR3 has 14 amino acids. Here the CDR3 DNA reads TGTGCCAGCAGCCAAGTAGCTCCTCCGATGGGACTGTTTTTT. It is translated as CASSQVAPPMGLFF.

The V gene is TRBV3-1 (or the pseudogene TRBV3-2), the J gene TRBJ2-7; 10 bases are shared with TRBD2. After removal of 6 bases from V and 3 bases from J, the junction contained 2 bases not matched to a gene. The CDR3 spans 13 residues. Germline lookup yields CDR1 LGHDT and CDR2 YNNKEL (reference sequence). The CDR3 DNA is TGTGCCAGCAGAGCGGGAGGGGACTACGAGCAGTACTTC. Encoded protein: CASRAGGDYEQYF.

In DNA, the CDR3 is TGCGCCAGCAGCCAAGATCTCCGTTCGGCCCAAGAGACCCAGTACTTC. Protein sequence: CASSQDLRSAQETQYF. The chain joins TRBV4-1 to TRBJ2-5; D is uncertain. The germline V gene has CDR1 MGHRA and CDR2 YSYEKL. The CDR3 length is 16 residues. The germline V and J ends were trimmed by 0 bases and 1 base, with 12 bases remaining between them.

The J gene is TRBJ1-4, the V gene TRBV2, with 9 bases that match TRBD1. The length of the CDR3 is 16 residues. The germline V gene has CDR1 SNHLY and CDR2 FYNNEI. With 6 bases clipped from V and 5 bases from J, the junction kept 10 bases outside the gene matches. The CDR3 reads CASSGGTGRRNEKLFF. The CDR3 DNA reads TGTGCCAGCAGCGGAGGGACAGGGAGGCGAAATGAAAAACTGTTTTTT.

CDR3 amino acids: CASSPPTNYGYTF. Written as DNA, the CDR3 is TGTGCCAGCTCACCACCAACTAACTATGGCTACACCTTC. The rearrangement joins TRBV18 to TRBJ1-2, with no clear D. V was cut by 0 bases and J by 0 bases, with 2 bases left in between. Germline V gene sequence: CDR1 KGHSH, CDR2 LQKENI. This CDR3 is 13 amino acids long.

This chain links TRBV2 with TRBJ1-4; tentatively, D is TRBD1 (5 bases). V lost 4 bases and J 5 bases, leaving 11 bases between the germline ends. The CDR3 covers 14 residues. Looked up from germline, CDR1 is SNHLY and CDR2 is FYNNEI. CDR3 sequence: CASSARQGNEKLFF. The CDR3 nucleotides read TGTGCCAGCAGTGCGCGGCAGGGAAATGAAAAACTGTTTTTT.

The gene calls are TRBV5-3 and TRBJ1-5; D is perhaps TRBD1 (5 bases). TRBV5-3 is classed as an ORF, of uncertain function. The CDR3 consists of 15 residues. V shed 4 bases and J shed 2 bases, with 13 bases lying between them. The CDR3 sequence is CARSGPGYRNQPQHF. DNA for the CDR3: TGTGCCAGAAGCGGGCCAGGGTATCGCAATCAGCCCCAGCATTTT.

This rearrangement joins TRBV4-3 to TRBJ2-5; possibly TRBD2 for D (6 bases). V was clipped by 4 bases and J by 3 bases, with 18 bases between them. This CDR3 is 16 amino acids long. Germline-derived CDR1 and CDR2 are LGHNA and YSLEER. This CDR3 reads CASSPMGGVWEETQYF. CDR3 nucleotide sequence: TGCGCCAGCAGCCCCATGGGCGGGGTTTGGGAAGAGACCCAGTACTTC.

In this sample, this clone turned up a few times. The rearrangement joins TRBV5-4 to TRBJ1-4; D remains ambiguous. The CDR3 consists of 15 residues. Germline values: CDR1 SGHNT, CDR2 YYREEE (reference sequence). V was trimmed by 5 bases and J by 0 bases, leaving 11 bases between them. The CDR3, as DNA: TGTGCCAGCAGGAAAGATATTGCAACTAATGAAAAACTGTTTTTT. Protein product: CASRKDIATNEKLFF.

The CDR3 DNA follows: TGTGCCAGCAGCGTAGACCCGGGGAGCTCCTACAATGAGCAGTTCTTC. Its protein is CASSVDPGSSYNEQFF. The V gene is TRBV9, the J gene TRBJ2-1; a weak D match, TRBD2 (5 bases). Germline CDR1 SGDLS, CDR2 YYNGEE. Between the trimmed V and J ends, which lost 0 bases and 0 bases, there was a span of 10 bases. CDR3 length equals 16 residues.

The rearrangement joins TRBV3-1 (or the pseudogene TRBV3-2) to TRBJ2-2; 8 bases line up with TRBD2. The CDR3 extends over 14 amino acids. V lost 1 base to trimming and J lost 7 bases; unmatched junction nucleotides: 2. From germline, CDR1 is LGHDT and CDR2 YNNKEL (reference sequence). The CDR3 here is CASSQAAGVGELFF. CDR3 in DNA: TGTGCCAGCAGCCAAGCAGCGGGGGTCGGGGAGCTGTTTTTT.

The chain combines TRBV27 with TRBJ2-1; D is unresolved. The V end lost 0 bases, the J end lost 7 bases, and 7 bases lay between the germline ends. The length of the CDR3 is 13 residues. Germline lookup yields CDR1 MNHEY and CDR2 SMNVEV (reference sequence). The CDR3 sequence: CASSLSTVNEQFF. For the CDR3, the DNA is TGTGCCAGCAGTTTATCTACGGTGAATGAGCAGTTCTTC.

The chain combines TRBV6-4 with TRBJ1-6; no firm D call. Germline loops: CDR1 MRHNA, CDR2 SNTAGT. The CDR3 runs 13 residues. Between the trimmed V and J ends, which lost 0 bases and 10 bases, there was a span of 7 bases. CDR3 protein: CASSDSPQSPLHF. The DNA for the CDR3 is TGTGCCAGCAGTGACTCCCCACAGTCACCCCTCCACTTT.

In its sample, this clone was seen once. The V gene is TRBV27, the J gene TRBJ1-2; 7 nucleotides agree with TRBD1. V was pared by 3 bases and J by 5 bases, with 9 bases of the junction left unmatched. The CDR3 sequence is 15 residues long. The germline V gene encodes CDR1 MNHEY and CDR2 SMNVEV (reference sequence). CDR3 sequence reads: CASSFQGGGLYGYTF. The CDR3, as DNA: TGTGCCAGCAGTTTTCAGGGGGGGGGTTTATATGGCTACACCTTC.

The chain is built from TRBV28 and TRBJ2-7; D is uncertain. The V and J ends lost 2 bases and 5 bases respectively, with 13 bases between them. Germline V gene lookup returns CDR1 MDHEN and CDR2 SYDVKM. This CDR3 is built from 14 residues. The CDR3 spells CASSLQYSRDEQYF. The CDR3 nucleotides read TGTGCCAGCAGTTTACAATACAGTAGAGACGAGCAGTACTTC.

The rearrangement joins TRBV2 to TRBJ2-1; 10 nucleotides line up with TRBD2. From germline, CDR1 is SNHLY and CDR2 FYNNEI. V shed 1 base, J shed 15 bases, and the junction held 6 bases outside the gene matches. CDR3 length: 13 amino acids. The CDR3 DNA reads TGTGCCAGCAGTGAAGAGTCTAGCGGGAGTATGTTCTTC. Translating it yields CASSEESSGSMFF.

The rearrangement joins TRBV19 to TRBJ2-1; D is tentatively TRBD1 or TRBD2 (5 bases each). Trimming pared 9 bases from V and 0 bases from J, leaving 21 bases between. The CDR3 sequence is 17 residues long. Germline CDR1 reads LNHDA; CDR2 reads SQIVND (reference sequence). CDR3 loop: CASATTGTAASYNEQFF. In DNA form, the CDR3 reads TGTGCCAGCGCCACGACCGGGACGGCCGCCTCCTACAATGAGCAGTTCTTC.

This clone was observed a single time. The chain employs TRBV18 and TRBJ2-5; D may be TRBD2 (6 bases). Germline values: CDR1 KGHSH, CDR2 LQKENI. The CDR3 totals 16 residues. The germline V and J ends were trimmed by 3 bases and 0 bases, with 14 bases remaining between them. In DNA, the CDR3 is TGTGCCAGCTCACCCTTCTTCGGCGGGAACCAAGAGACCCAGTACTTC. Translating it yields CASSPFFGGNQETQYF.